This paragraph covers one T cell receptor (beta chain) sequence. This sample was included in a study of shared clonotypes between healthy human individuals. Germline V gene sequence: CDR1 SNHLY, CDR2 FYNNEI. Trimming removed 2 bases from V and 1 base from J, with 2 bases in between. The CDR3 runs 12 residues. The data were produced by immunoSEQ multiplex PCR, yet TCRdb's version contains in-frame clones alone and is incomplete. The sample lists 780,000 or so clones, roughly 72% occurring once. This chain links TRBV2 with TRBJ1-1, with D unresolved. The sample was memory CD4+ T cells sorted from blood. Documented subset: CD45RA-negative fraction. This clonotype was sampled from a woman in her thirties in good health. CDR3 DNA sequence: TGTGCCAGCAGTGAACAGAACACTGAAGCTTTCTTT. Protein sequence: CASSEQNTEAFF.